One and the same sample provided the 16 T cell receptor beta chains below, sequenced in a study of CD8 T cells in Susac syndrome. Random hexamers were used to reverse transcribe roughly 0.45 to 1 ug of RNA. MiXCR, applied by TCRdb to the immunoSEQ multiplex PCR reads, yields one record per CDR3 protein. This sample has some 150,000 distinct CDR3 sequences, with roughly 94% found just once. What was sequenced was CD4+ T cells from PBMCs. Receptor source: a human donor with Susac syndrome.

V and J are TRBV24-1 and TRBJ2-3, with a tentative D call TRBD2 (6 bases). The V end was cut by 6 bases, the J end by 3 bases, with 15 bases between. This CDR3 contains 15 residues. Germline V lookup: CDR1 KGHDR, CDR2 SFDVKD. CDR3 in DNA: TGTGCCACCAGTACCCGGGACTCGATAACAGATACGCAGTATTTT. Amino acids: CATSTRDSITDTQYF.

The chain carries TRBV9 and TRBJ1-2; unclear D gene. The CDR3 loop spans 14 amino acids. The germline V gene has CDR1 SGDLS and CDR2 YYNGEE. Trimming took 0 bases from V and 8 from J, leaving 14 bases between them. CDR3 bases: TGTGCCAGCAGCGTAGCCGTCGTCGGAGGCGGCTACACCTTC. It translates to CASSVAVVGGGYTF.

The genes are TRBV6-1 and TRBJ2-2, with 7 nucleotides matching TRBD1. CDR3 size: 16 residues. CDR1 and CDR2 (germline): MNHNS, SASEGT. The V and J ends lost 0 bases and 4 bases, in that order; junction bases with no gene match: 5. The CDR3, as DNA: TGTGCCAGCAGTGAAGCGCTTGGGACAGTCACCGGGGAGCTGTTTTTT. It is translated as CASSEALGTVTGELFF.

CDR3 nucleotide sequence: TGTGCCTGGAGTCGAGGGGTCGGTCTCGACACCGGGGAGCTGTTTTTT. This translates into CAWSRGVGLDTGELFF. The chain uses TRBV30 and TRBJ2-2; D may be TRBD1 or TRBD2 (5 bases each). The V gene's germline CDR1 is GTSNPN and CDR2 SVGIG (reference sequence). The CDR3 consists of 16 residues. The germline V and J ends were trimmed by 2 bases and 3 bases, with 16 bases remaining between them.

This clonotype was counted between two and nine times. The chain has TRBV4-2 and TRBJ2-5; 12 nucleotides align to TRBD2. Unmatched junction bases numbered 7, after V lost 0 bases and J lost 5 bases. Germline V gene lookup returns CDR1 LGHNA and CDR2 YNFKEQ. The length of the CDR3 is 17 residues. The CDR3 DNA reads TGTGCCAGCAGCCAAGATTCTCTAGCGGGAGGGACGGAGACCCAGTACTTC. Protein product: CASSQDSLAGGTETQYF.

V and J are TRBV5-1 and TRBJ2-3; D gene unclear. The CDR3 has 14 amino acids. Germline V lookup: CDR1 SGHRS, CDR2 YFSETQ. V was cut by 0 bases and J by 4 bases, with 9 bases left in between. CDR3 nucleotides: TGCGCCAGCAGCTTGGCTCTGGGCGCAGATACGCAGTATTTT. Protein product: CASSLALGADTQYF. Complete variable domain (other parts from reference TRBV5-1 and TRBJ2-3): KAGVTQTPRYLIKTRGQQVTLSCSPISGHRSVSWYQQTPGQGLQFLFEYFSETQRNKGNFPGRFSGRQFSNSRSEMNVSTLELGDSALYLCASSLALGADTQYFGPGTRLTVL.

This chain links TRBV15 with TRBJ2-1; unclear D gene. The germline V and J ends were trimmed by 9 bases and 1 base, with 13 bases remaining between them. CDR3 length: 14 residues. CDR1 and CDR2 (germline): LNHNV, YYDKDF (reference sequence). The CDR3 DNA follows: TGTGCCACAAGGCGAGGCAGATCCTACAATGAGCAGTTCTTC. It is translated as CATRRGRSYNEQFF.

V gene TRBV24-1 combines with J gene TRBJ2-3; D is unresolved. CDR3 length equals 14 residues. Germline lookup yields CDR1 KGHDR and CDR2 SFDVKD. V dropped 5 bases and J dropped 6 bases, with 14 bases sitting between them. CDR3 sequence reads: CATSAADPFDTQYF. DNA for the CDR3: TGTGCCACCAGTGCCGCCGACCCATTCGATACGCAGTATTTT.

This chain uses TRBV29-1 with TRBJ2-2, with 7 positions matching TRBD2. The ends lost 4 bases at V and 8 bases at J; junction bases unmatched: 7. The CDR3 sequence is 13 residues long. Germline CDR1 reads SQVTM; CDR2 reads ANQGSEA. The CDR3 sequence is CSVAGTTLGELFF. Here the CDR3 DNA reads TGCAGCGTTGCCGGGACTACCCTAGGGGAGCTGTTTTTT.

The chain uses TRBV24-1 and TRBJ2-1; 8 bases fit TRBD2. Germline values: CDR1 KGHDR, CDR2 SFDVKD. V shed 12 bases, J shed 2 bases, and the junction held 17 bases outside the gene matches. CDR3 length equals 17 residues. The CDR3 DNA is TGTGCCCCCTTAGGATGCGGGAGGTGCTTAGCCTACAATGAGCAGTTCTTC. Translating gives CAPLGCGRCLAYNEQFF.

The chain carries TRBV6-5 and TRBJ2-3; 10 bases align to TRBD1. Germline CDR1 and CDR2: MNHEY and SVGAGI. The length of the CDR3 is 13 residues. The trim removed 6 bases at V and 4 bases at J, leaving 1 base unmatched. The DNA of the CDR3 is TGTGCCAGCAGCGGACAGGGGGCAGATACGCAGTATTTT. Its protein is CASSGQGADTQYF.

The rearrangement joins TRBV3-1 to TRBJ1-1; D unclear. Trimming removed 1 base from V and 0 bases from J, with 6 bases in between. From germline, CDR1 is LGHDT and CDR2 YNNKEL (reference sequence). The CDR3 consists of 14 residues. This CDR3 reads CASSQGLMNTEAFF. DNA of the CDR3: TGTGCCAGCAGCCAAGGACTCATGAACACTGAAGCTTTCTTT.

The J gene is TRBJ1-5, the V gene TRBV19; 7 bases fit TRBD1. J was trimmed by 5 bases and V by 7 bases; bases with no gene match: 14. This CDR3 has 16 residues. The V gene's germline CDR1 is LNHDA and CDR2 SQIVND (reference sequence). This CDR3 reads CASTIRWDSTYQPQHF. The DNA for the CDR3 is TGTGCCAGTACCATTAGATGGGACAGCACATATCAGCCCCAGCATTTT.

The rearrangement links TRBV20-1 to TRBJ2-7; D unresolved. V was shortened by 3 bases and J by 5 bases, with 17 bases between the two germline ends. CDR3 size: 14 residues. Germline assignment: CDR1 DFQATT and CDR2 SNEGSKA (reference sequence). The CDR3 is CSARVVVRPHEQYF. CDR3 DNA sequence: TGCAGTGCTAGGGTCGTGGTGCGCCCCCACGAGCAGTACTTC.

The chain combines TRBV12-3 or TRBV12-4 with TRBJ2-7; 7 nucleotides align to TRBD2. V shed 3 bases, J shed 4 bases, and the junction held 0 bases outside the gene matches. The CDR3 is 12 residues long. The CDR3 sequence is CASSLREYEQYF. CDR3 coding DNA: TGTGCCAGCAGTTTGCGGGAGTACGAGCAGTACTTC.

V gene TRBV12-3 or TRBV12-4 combines with J gene TRBJ2-5, with TRBD1 as a possible D gene (5 bases). V gave up 1 base and J gave up 1 base, with 10 bases separating them. This CDR3 is built from 15 residues. Here the CDR3 DNA reads TGTGCCAGCAGTTTAGGGGGCCGGCCCCAAGAGACCCAGTACTTC. The encoded protein is CASSLGGRPQETQYF.